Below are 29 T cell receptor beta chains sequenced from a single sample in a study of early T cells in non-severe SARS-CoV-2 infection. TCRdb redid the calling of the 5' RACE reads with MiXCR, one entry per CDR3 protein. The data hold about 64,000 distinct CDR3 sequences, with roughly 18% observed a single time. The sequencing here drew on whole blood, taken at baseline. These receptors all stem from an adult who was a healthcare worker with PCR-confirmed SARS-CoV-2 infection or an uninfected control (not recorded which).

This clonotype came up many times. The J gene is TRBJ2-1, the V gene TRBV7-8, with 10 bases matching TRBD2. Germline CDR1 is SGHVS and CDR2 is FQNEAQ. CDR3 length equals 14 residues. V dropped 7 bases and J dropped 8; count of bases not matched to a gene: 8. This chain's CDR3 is CASTKREGLHEQFF. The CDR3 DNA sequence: TGTGCCAGCACTAAGCGGGAGGGCCTCCATGAGCAGTTCTTC. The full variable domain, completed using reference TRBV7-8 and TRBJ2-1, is GAGVSQSPRYKVAKRGQDVALRCDPISGHVSLFWYQQALGQGPEFLTYFQNEAQLDKSGLPSDRFFAERPEGSVSTLKIQRTQQEDSAVYLCASTKREGLHEQFFGPGTRLTVL.

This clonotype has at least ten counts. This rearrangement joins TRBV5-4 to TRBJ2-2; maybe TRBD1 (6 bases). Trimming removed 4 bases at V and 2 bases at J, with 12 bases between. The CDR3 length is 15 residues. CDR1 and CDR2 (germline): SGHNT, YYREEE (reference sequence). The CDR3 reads CASSPQGLNTGELFF. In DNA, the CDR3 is TGTGCCAGCAGCCCACAGGGCCTAAACACCGGGGAGCTGTTTTTT. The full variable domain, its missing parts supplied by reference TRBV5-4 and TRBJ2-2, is ETGVTQSPTHLIKTRGQQVTLRCSSQSGHNTVSWYQQALGQGPQFIFQYYREEENGRGNFPPRFSGLQFPNYSSELNVNALELDDSALYLCASSPQGLNTGELFFGEGSRLTVL.

The CDR3 region is CASSLVGGQLAKNIQYF. The CDR3 nucleotides are TGTGCCAGCAGCTTAGTAGGCGGACAGCTAGCCAAAAACATTCAGTACTTC. V and J are TRBV7-2 and TRBJ2-4, with D perhaps TRBD1 (6 bases). The CDR3 sequence is 17 residues long. Trimming took off 1 base at V and 0 bases at J, with 13 bases between the two ends. Per the germline V gene, CDR1 is SGHTA and CDR2 is FQGNSA.

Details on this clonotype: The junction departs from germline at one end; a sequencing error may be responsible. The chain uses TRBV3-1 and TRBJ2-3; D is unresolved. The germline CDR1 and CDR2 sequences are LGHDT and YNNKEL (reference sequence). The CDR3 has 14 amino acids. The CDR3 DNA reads TGTGTCAGCAGCCAAGAGGCTACCACAGATACGCAGTATTTT. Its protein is CVSSQEATTDTQYF.

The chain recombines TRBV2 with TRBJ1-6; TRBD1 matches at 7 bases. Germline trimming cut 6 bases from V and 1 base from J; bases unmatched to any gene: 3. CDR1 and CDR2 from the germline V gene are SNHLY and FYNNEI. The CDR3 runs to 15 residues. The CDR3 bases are TGTGCCAGCAGCATACAGGGGTCCTATAATTCACCCCTCCACTTT. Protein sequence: CASSIQGSYNSPLHF. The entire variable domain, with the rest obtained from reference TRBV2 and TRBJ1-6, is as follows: EPEVTQTPSHQVTQMGQEVILRCVPISNHLYFYWYRQILGQKVEFLVSFYNNEISEKSEIFDDQFSVERPDGSNFTLKIRSTKLEDSAMYFCASSIQGSYNSPLHFGNGTRLTVT.

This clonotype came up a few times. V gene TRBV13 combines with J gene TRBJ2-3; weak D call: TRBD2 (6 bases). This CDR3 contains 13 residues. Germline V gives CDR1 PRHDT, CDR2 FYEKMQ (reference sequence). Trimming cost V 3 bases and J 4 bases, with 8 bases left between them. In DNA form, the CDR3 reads TGTGCCAGCAGCTTTACTAGCTCAGATACGCAGTATTTT. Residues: CASSFTSSDTQYF.

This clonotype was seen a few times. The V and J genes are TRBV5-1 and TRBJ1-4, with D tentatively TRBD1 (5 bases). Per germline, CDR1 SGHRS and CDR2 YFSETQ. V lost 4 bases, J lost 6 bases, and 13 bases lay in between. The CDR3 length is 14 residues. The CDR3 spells CASSRGPRDEKLFF. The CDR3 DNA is TGCGCCAGCAGCAGGGGACCGAGAGATGAAAAACTGTTTTTT. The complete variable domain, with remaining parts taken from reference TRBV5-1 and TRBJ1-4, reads KAGVTQTPRYLIKTRGQQVTLSCSPISGHRSVSWYQQTPGQGLQFLFEYFSETQRNKGNFPGRFSGRQFSNSRSEMNVSTLELGDSALYLCASSRGPRDEKLFFGSGTQLSVL.

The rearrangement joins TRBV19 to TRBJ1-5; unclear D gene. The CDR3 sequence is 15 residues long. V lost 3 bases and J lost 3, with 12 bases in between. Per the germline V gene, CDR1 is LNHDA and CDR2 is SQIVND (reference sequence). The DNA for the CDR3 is TGTGCCAGTAGTATCCACGTGGCACTCAATCAGCCCCAGCATTTT. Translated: CASSIHVALNQPQHF.

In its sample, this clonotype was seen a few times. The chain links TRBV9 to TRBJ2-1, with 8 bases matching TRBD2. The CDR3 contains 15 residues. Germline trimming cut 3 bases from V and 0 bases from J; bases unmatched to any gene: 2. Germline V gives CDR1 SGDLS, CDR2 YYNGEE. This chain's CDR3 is CASSGSGSSYNEQFF. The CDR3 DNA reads TGTGCCAGCAGCGGCAGCGGGAGCTCCTACAATGAGCAGTTCTTC.

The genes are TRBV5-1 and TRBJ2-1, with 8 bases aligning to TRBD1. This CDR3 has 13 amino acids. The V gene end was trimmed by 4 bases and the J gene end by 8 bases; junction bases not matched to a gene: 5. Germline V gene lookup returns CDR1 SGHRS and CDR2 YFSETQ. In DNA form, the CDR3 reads TGCGCCAGCAGCATAGACAGGGGCTATGAGCAGTTCTTC. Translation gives CASSIDRGYEQFF.

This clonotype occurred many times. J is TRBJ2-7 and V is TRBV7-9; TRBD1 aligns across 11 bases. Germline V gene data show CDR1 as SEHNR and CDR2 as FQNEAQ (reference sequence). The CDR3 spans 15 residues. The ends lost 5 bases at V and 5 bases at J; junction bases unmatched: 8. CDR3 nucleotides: TGTGCCAGCAGCGGGACAGGGGGAACGGAGGACGAGCAGTACTTC. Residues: CASSGTGGTEDEQYF.

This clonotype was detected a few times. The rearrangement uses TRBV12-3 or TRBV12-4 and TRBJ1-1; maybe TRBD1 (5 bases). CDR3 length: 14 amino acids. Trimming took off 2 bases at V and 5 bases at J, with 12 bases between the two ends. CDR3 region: CASSLHQGVTEAFF. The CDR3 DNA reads TGTGCCAGCAGTTTACACCAAGGGGTAACTGAAGCTTTCTTT.

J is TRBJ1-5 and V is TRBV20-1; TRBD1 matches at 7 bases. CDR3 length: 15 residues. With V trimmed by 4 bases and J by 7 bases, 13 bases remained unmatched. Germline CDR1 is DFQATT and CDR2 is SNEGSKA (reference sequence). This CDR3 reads CSATGQAPPGQPQHF. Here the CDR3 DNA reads TGCAGTGCTACAGGACAGGCCCCACCGGGACAGCCCCAGCATTTT.

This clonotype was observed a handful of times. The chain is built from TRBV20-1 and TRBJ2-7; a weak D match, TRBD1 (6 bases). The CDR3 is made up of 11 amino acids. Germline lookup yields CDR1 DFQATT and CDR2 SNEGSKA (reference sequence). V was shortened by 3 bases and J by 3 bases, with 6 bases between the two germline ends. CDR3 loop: CSARDSYEQYF. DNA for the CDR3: TGCAGTGCTAGGGACAGCTACGAGCAGTACTTC.

CDR3 loop: CASSSPHVTSGFDEQFF. The CDR3 bases are TGTGCCAGCAGCTCTCCTCATGTAACTAGCGGTTTCGATGAGCAGTTCTTC. The rearrangement links TRBV11-2 to TRBJ2-1, with 8 positions matching TRBD2. Germline V gene data show CDR1 as SGHAT and CDR2 as FQNNGV. V was pared by 4 bases and J by 8 bases, with 16 bases of the junction left unmatched. The CDR3 extends over 17 amino acids.

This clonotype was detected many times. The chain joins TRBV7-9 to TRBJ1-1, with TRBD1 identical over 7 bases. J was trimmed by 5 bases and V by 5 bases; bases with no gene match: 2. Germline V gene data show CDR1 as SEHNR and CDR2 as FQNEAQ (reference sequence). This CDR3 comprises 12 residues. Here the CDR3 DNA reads TGTGCCAGCAGCCAGGGGGGGACTGAAGCTTTCTTT. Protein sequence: CASSQGGTEAFF.

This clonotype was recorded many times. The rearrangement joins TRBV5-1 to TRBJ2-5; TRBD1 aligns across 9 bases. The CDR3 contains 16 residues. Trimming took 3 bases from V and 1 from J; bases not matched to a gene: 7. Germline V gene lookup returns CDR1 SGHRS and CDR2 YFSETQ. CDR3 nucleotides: TGCGCCAGCAGCTCCGGACAGGGGTGGTCCCAAGAGACCCAGTACTTC. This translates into CASSSGQGWSQETQYF.

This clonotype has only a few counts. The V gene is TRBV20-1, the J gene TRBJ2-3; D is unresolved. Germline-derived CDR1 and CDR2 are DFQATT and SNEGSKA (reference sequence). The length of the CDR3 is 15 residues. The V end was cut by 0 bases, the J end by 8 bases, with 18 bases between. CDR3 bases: TGCAGTGCTAGAGACCCTCTGAGGAGTGTTCGTACGCAGTATTTT. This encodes CSARDPLRSVRTQYF.

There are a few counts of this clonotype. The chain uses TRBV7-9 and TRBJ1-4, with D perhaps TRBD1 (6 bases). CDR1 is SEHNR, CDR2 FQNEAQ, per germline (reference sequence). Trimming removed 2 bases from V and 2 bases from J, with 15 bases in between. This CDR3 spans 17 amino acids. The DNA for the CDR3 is TGTGCCAGCAGCTTAATGGCAGGGGATGGTACTAATGAAAAACTGTTTTTT. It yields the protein CASSLMAGDGTNEKLFF.

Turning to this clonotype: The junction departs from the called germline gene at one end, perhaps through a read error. The chain's CDR3 is CTSSAIGRGVYTDTQYF. The CDR3, as DNA: TGTACCAGCAGTGCCATTGGGCGGGGGGTCTACACAGATACGCAGTATTTT. The rearrangement joins TRBV6-5 to TRBJ2-3, with 8 bases lining up with TRBD2. The CDR3 contains 17 residues. CDR1 MNHEY and CDR2 SVGAGI come from the germline V gene.

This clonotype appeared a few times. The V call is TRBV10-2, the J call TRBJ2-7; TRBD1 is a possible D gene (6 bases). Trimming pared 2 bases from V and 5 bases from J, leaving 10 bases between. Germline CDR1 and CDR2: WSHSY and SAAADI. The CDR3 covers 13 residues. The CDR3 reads CASSENREHEQYF. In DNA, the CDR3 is TGCGCCAGCAGTGAGAACAGGGAACACGAGCAGTACTTC.

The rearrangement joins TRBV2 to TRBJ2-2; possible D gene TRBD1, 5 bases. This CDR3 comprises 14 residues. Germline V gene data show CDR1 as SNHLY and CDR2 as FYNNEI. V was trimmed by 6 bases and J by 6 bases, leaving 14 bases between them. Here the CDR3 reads CASSRDSPPGELFF. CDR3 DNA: TGTGCCAGCAGCCGAGACAGTCCACCCGGGGAGCTGTTTTTT.

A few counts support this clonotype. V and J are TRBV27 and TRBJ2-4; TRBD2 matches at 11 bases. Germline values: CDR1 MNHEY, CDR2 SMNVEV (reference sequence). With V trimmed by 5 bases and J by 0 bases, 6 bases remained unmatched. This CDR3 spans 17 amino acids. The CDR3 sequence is CASSPLGLAGAKNIQYF. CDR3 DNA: TGTGCCAGCAGTCCCCTCGGACTAGCGGGAGCCAAAAACATTCAGTACTTC.

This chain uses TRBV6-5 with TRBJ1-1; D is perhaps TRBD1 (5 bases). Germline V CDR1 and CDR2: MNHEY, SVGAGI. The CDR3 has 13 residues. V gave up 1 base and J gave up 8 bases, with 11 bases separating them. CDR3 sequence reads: CASSYLGPSEAFF. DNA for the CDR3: TGTGCCAGCAGTTACTTGGGACCCAGCGAAGCTTTCTTT.

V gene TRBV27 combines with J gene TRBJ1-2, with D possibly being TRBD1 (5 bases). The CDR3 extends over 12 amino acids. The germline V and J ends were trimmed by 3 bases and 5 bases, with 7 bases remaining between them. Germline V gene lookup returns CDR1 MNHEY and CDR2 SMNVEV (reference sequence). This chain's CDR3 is CASSLQGYGYTF. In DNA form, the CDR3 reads TGTGCCAGCAGTTTGCAGGGTTATGGCTACACCTTC.

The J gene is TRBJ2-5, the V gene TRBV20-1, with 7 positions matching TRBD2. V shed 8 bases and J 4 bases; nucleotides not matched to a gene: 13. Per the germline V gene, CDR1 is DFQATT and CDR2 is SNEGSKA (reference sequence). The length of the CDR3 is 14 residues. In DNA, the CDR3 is TGCAGTTGGGTGTGGGAGGGCCGAGGAGAGACCCAGTACTTC. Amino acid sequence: CSWVWEGRGETQYF.

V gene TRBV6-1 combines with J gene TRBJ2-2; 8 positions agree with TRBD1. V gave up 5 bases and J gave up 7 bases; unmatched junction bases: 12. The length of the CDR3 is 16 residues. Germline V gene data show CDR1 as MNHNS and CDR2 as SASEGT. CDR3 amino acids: CASSQSPQGAVGELFF. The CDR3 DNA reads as TGTGCCAGCAGTCAATCACCTCAGGGGGCTGTCGGGGAGCTGTTTTTT.

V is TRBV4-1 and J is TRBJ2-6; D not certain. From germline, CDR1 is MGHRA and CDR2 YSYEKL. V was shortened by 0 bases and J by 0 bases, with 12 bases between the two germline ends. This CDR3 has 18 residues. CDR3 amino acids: CASSQETAESSGANVLTF. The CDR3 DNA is TGCGCCAGCAGCCAAGAAACGGCAGAGAGCTCTGGGGCCAACGTCCTGACTTTC.

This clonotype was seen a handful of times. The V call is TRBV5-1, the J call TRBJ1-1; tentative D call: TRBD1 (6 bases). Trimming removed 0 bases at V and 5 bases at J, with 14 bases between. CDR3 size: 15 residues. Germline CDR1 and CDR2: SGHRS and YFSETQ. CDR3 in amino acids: CASSLGPGAETEAFF. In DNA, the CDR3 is TGCGCCAGCAGCTTGGGACCGGGGGCCGAAACTGAAGCTTTCTTT.